The 17 T cell receptor beta chains below all came from one sample that was sequenced in a study of blood T cell repertoires in COVID-19. Sequenced by immunoSEQ multiplex PCR; TCRdb stores in-frame clones only, minus some. The sample yields around 230,000 clones, 75% to 85% seen once. The sample consisted of PBMCs or T cells enriched from blood (not recorded which). All receptors derive from a man aged 40-50 years who had recovered from COVID-19.

This chain links TRBV29-1 with TRBJ2-1, with 8 bases identical to TRBD1. CDR1 and CDR2 from the germline V gene are SQVTM and ANQGSEA. V lost 6 bases and J lost 0; bases outside the gene matches: 4. The CDR3 sequence is 14 residues long. The CDR3, as DNA: TGCAGCGTGGACACAGGGGGCTCCTACAATGAGCAGTTCTTC. Encoded protein: CSVDTGGSYNEQFF.

This clone was seen a few times. The V and J genes are TRBV15 and TRBJ2-6, with 7 bases fitting TRBD1. The CDR3 is made up of 19 amino acids. Germline values: CDR1 LNHNV, CDR2 YYDKDF (reference sequence). Unmatched junction bases numbered 14, after V lost 5 bases and J lost 1 base. The CDR3 DNA sequence: TGTGCCACCAGCTCTTCAGGGGAGACAGGGATTTCTGGGGCCAACGTCCTGACTTTC. Amino acids: CATSSSGETGISGANVLTF.

This chain links TRBV3-1 (or the pseudogene TRBV3-2) with TRBJ2-2; D unresolved. Looked up from germline, CDR1 is LGHDT and CDR2 is YNNKEL (reference sequence). V lost 5 bases and J lost 5, with 9 bases in between. The CDR3 runs to 13 residues. CDR3 amino acids: CASSSGRTGELFF. The CDR3 DNA is TGTGCCAGCAGCTCGGGTCGTACCGGGGAGCTGTTTTTT.

This chain joins TRBV5-4 and TRBJ1-1, with 7 positions matching TRBD1. V dropped 0 bases and J dropped 2; count of bases not matched to a gene: 1. The CDR3 spans 14 residues. CDR1 is SGHNT, CDR2 YYREEE, per germline (reference sequence). This CDR3 is CASSLEGGNTEAFF. In DNA form, the CDR3 reads TGTGCCAGCAGCTTGGAAGGGGGCAACACTGAAGCTTTCTTT.

The chain uses TRBV10-1 and TRBJ1-1; 8 nucleotides agree with TRBD1. The CDR3 loop spans 14 amino acids. After removal of 4 bases from V and 1 base from J, the junction contained 2 bases not matched to a gene. Germline lookup yields CDR1 WNHNN and CDR2 SYGVQD (reference sequence). CDR3 sequence (DNA): TGCGCCAGCAGTGCAGGGGGCCGGAACACTGAAGCTTTCTTT. Its translation is CASSAGGRNTEAFF.

This clone was seen ten or more times. The rearrangement joins TRBV6-1 to TRBJ2-5; 10 bases match TRBD2. The CDR3 runs 19 residues. Germline V gene data show CDR1 as MNHNS and CDR2 as SASEGT. With 2 bases clipped from V and 5 bases from J, the junction kept 17 bases outside the gene matches. CDR3 nucleotides: TGTGCCAGCAGTGAAACCCTAGCGGGAGAGGCGTTCGATTTGGAGACCCAGTACTTC. Translated: CASSETLAGEAFDLETQYF.

This clone was seen ten or more times. The CDR3 here is CASSEVASAEETQYF. The CDR3 DNA sequence: TGCGCCAGCAGTGAGGTTGCTAGCGCCGAAGAGACCCAGTACTTC. The rearrangement joins TRBV10-1 to TRBJ2-5, with a possible D match to TRBD2 (6 bases). This CDR3 comprises 15 residues. V was trimmed by 2 bases and J by 3 bases, leaving 13 bases between them. Germline assignment: CDR1 WNHNN and CDR2 SYGVQD (reference sequence).

This chain connects TRBV19 to TRBJ1-1; 8 bases are a match to TRBD1. J was trimmed by 1 base and V by 7 bases; bases with no gene match: 2. This CDR3 region has 13 residues. Looked up from germline, CDR1 is LNHDA and CDR2 is SQIVND (reference sequence). The CDR3 DNA follows: TGTGCCAGTAAGGACAGGGAGAACACTGAAGCTTTCTTT. The encoded protein is CASKDRENTEAFF.

This chain links TRBV5-1 with TRBJ1-2; 9 nucleotides agree with TRBD1. The germline V gene has CDR1 SGHRS and CDR2 YFSETQ. The CDR3 covers 15 residues. With V trimmed by 4 bases and J by 8 bases, 12 bases remained unmatched. CDR3 sequence: CASSSGNPGQGGYTF. In nucleotides, the CDR3 is TGCGCCAGCAGCAGTGGTAACCCGGGACAGGGAGGCTACACCTTC.

The chain recombines TRBV30 with TRBJ1-3; the D is unclear. Germline lookup yields CDR1 GTSNPN and CDR2 SVGIG (reference sequence). V was pared by 2 bases and J by 0 bases, with 2 bases between. The length of the CDR3 is 12 residues. CDR3 in amino acids: CAWSYSGNTIYF. For the CDR3, the DNA is TGTGCCTGGAGTTACTCTGGAAACACCATATATTTT.

J is TRBJ2-1 and V is TRBV30, with TRBD1 matching over 9 bases. The CDR3 spans 17 residues. The germline CDR1 and CDR2 sequences are GTSNPN and SVGIG (reference sequence). V trimming: 6 bases; J trimming: 0 bases; junction bases outside the gene matches: 12. CDR3 region: CACLSPGQGSSYNEQFF. In nucleotides, the CDR3 is TGTGCCTGCCTATCGCCGGGACAGGGTAGCTCCTACAATGAGCAGTTCTTC.

This chain joins TRBV5-1 and TRBJ1-6; 9 positions agree with TRBD1. CDR3 length: 14 amino acids. In germline, CDR1 is SGHRS, CDR2 YFSETQ. J gave up 8 bases and V 4 bases, and 4 bases lay outside the gene matches. CDR3 protein: CASSEGQGYSPLHF. CDR3 nucleotides: TGCGCCAGCAGCGAAGGACAGGGGTATTCACCCCTCCACTTT.

V and J are TRBV2 and TRBJ1-4; D is uncertain. From germline, CDR1 is SNHLY and CDR2 FYNNEI. This CDR3 comprises 15 residues. V was pared by 3 bases and J by 8 bases, with 16 bases between. The CDR3 coding sequence is TGTGCCAGCAGTGACGAGGAGGGAATAGGGGAAAAACTGTTTTTT. This translates into CASSDEEGIGEKLFF.

The chain uses TRBV12-5 and TRBJ2-7; D is perhaps TRBD2 (6 bases). Trimming removed 2 bases from V and 3 bases from J, with 11 bases in between. Germline CDR1 is LGHNT and CDR2 is FRNRAP. This CDR3 spans 14 amino acids. CDR3: CASGLTPGLYEQYF. CDR3 nucleotides: TGTGCTAGTGGTTTGACACCGGGACTCTACGAGCAGTACTTC.

The chain couples TRBV7-3 to TRBJ2-3; no firm D call. The CDR3 consists of 15 residues. Germline V gene data show CDR1 as SGHTA and CDR2 as FQGTGA. Trimming shortened V by 5 bases and J by 1 base, and 13 bases separated the two germline ends. The CDR3 nucleotides are TGTGCCAGCAGCCCCCTCGGCGCGGGCACAGATACGCAGTATTTT. As protein: CASSPLGAGTDTQYF.

The gene calls are TRBV5-5 and TRBJ2-1; D unclear. This CDR3 has 16 amino acids. Per germline, CDR1 SGHKS and CDR2 YYEKEE (reference sequence). Trimming shortened V by 3 bases and J by 3 bases, and 16 bases separated the two germline ends. The CDR3 here is CASSSGAERIYNEQFF. DNA for the CDR3: TGTGCCAGCAGCTCCGGAGCTGAACGGATCTACAATGAGCAGTTCTTC.

In nucleotides, the CDR3 is TGTGCCAGCAGTGGCGACAGGGCCTACGAGCAGTACTTC. It is translated as CASSGDRAYEQYF. The rearrangement joins TRBV2 to TRBJ2-7; TRBD1 matches at 7 bases. The CDR3 covers 13 residues. The J segment lost 2 bases and the V segment lost 4 bases, leaving 2 bases of the junction unmatched. Germline assignment: CDR1 SNHLY and CDR2 FYNNEI.